This T cell receptor (beta chain) was retrieved from a study of blood T cell repertoires in COVID-19. Authors' data handling: Estimates of nucleated cell counts were drawn from the amplification of reference gene primers. Clones were read by immunoSEQ multiplex PCR, and TCRdb kept only the in-frame ones, dropping some. V and J calls and clone size are copied from that table; D and trimming were computed from the DNA. The sample contains about 62,000 clones, 85% to 90% of which appear only once. From germline, CDR1 is SGDLS and CDR2 YYNGEE. The V and J ends lost 3 bases and 1 base respectively, with 14 bases between them. CDR3 length equals 17 residues.

Sequencing was done on a sample of peripheral blood. The chain links TRBV9 to TRBJ2-6; TRBD2 is a possible D gene (5 bases). The origin of this receptor is a man aged 65-85 years with acute or convalescent COVID-19. CDR3 bases: TGTGCCAGCAGCGAGAGCCTCACGGGGTCTGGGGCCAACGTCCTGACTTTC. Its translation is CASSESLTGSGANVLTF.